Below, one TCR beta chain is given with its context. Its antigen is as yet unknown. CDR3 length: 14 residues. V dropped 8 bases and J dropped 7 bases, with 20 bases sitting between them. Germline CDR1 and CDR2: MDHEN and SYDVKM. Sequencing was performed with immunoSEQ multiplex PCR; in TCRdb, only in-frame clones are kept and a portion is missing. This table holds about 2.4 million clones, 80% to 95% found once. This sample was included in a study of shared clonotypes between healthy human individuals. Study-wide results and limits: Larger estimated richness was generally recorded for naive subsets relative to memory subsets.

What was sequenced was naive CD4+ T cells from PBMCs. As for subset: CD45RA+ positively selected. J is TRBJ2-5 and V is TRBV28, with D perhaps assigned TRBD1 or TRBD2 (5 bases each). The clonotype was recovered from a man between 18 and 29 years old in good health. Some clones in this sample may be carry-over from other donors' samples. CDR3 nucleotides: TGTGCCAGCGAAACTATGGGGTCTGGGGGGACCCAGTACTTC. Translating it yields CASETMGSGGTQYF.